This TCR beta chain was sequenced for a study of shared clonotypes between healthy human individuals. In the study overall: Donors, aged 18 to 49, were a couple of women and a few men.

Germline assignment: CDR1 MNHNS and CDR2 SASEGT. The CDR3 is 13 amino acids. The V and J ends lost 3 bases and 4 bases, in that order; junction bases with no gene match: 3. For this clone: This specimen includes other DNA sequences encoding the same CDR3.

The table came from immunoSEQ multiplex PCR; TCRdb's copy has only in-frame clones and leaves some out. The sample comprises roughly 2.5 million clones, around 94% of which are singletons, and 0.11% to 0.15% rests with the top ten. The TCR was taken from a young man in good health. The chain couples TRBV6-1 to TRBJ2-7; 7 bases are shared with TRBD1. The source material was naive CD4+ T cells sorted from blood. The subset denotes: CD45RA+ positively selected. CDR3 sequence reads: CASSEEQGYEQYF. CDR3 in DNA: TGTGCCAGCAGTGAGGAACAGGGGTACGAGCAGTACTTC.